The following is a T cell receptor (beta chain) sequence with its context. Its target is unknown. Clones were sequenced by immunoSEQ multiplex PCR, and TCRdb holds only the in-frame ones, with some missing. This sample carries about 140,000 clones, about 94% of them seen once, and the ten largest clones take approximately 3.8%. V dropped 6 bases and J dropped 5 bases, with 19 bases sitting between them. Germline assignment: CDR1 SGHAT and CDR2 FQNNGV. The CDR3 is 15 residues long. This sample is drawn from a study of T cell responses to AZD1222 COVID-19 vaccine. Study-wide points: Increases in Spike-specific TCR breadth and depth were seen after two AZD1222 doses.

V usage is TRBV11-2 and J usage is TRBJ1-2, with no clear D. This clonotype was obtained from an adult who received the AZD1222 COVID-19 vaccine. The sequences come from peripheral blood, collected 28 days after the second AZD1222 dose. The CDR3 DNA sequence: TGTGCCAGCAGTCCCGGAGGTACGGTGAGATATGGCTACACCTTC. Protein: CASSPGGTVRYGYTF.